The 20 T cell receptor beta chains in this list originate from one sample, sequenced in a study of T cell responses to AZD1222 COVID-19 vaccine. Repertoires were generated with immunoSEQ multiplex PCR, while TCRdb's copy carries only in-frame clones and drops some. The table lists more than 150,000 clones, about nine tenths of them singletons. The sample here was peripheral blood, taken 28 days after the second AZD1222 dose. These TCRs come from an adult who received the AZD1222 COVID-19 vaccine.

The chain couples TRBV2 to TRBJ2-1; no definite D call. The CDR3 is made up of 10 amino acids. The germline V gene has CDR1 SNHLY and CDR2 FYNNEI. The V gene lost 4 bases and the J gene lost 7 bases, with 2 bases spanning the gap. CDR3 residues: CASSANEQFF. The DNA for the CDR3 is TGTGCCAGCAGTGCAAATGAGCAGTTCTTC.

The chain recombines TRBV7-6 with TRBJ1-4; 9 nucleotides line up with TRBD1. The CDR3 has 15 amino acids. V lost 5 bases and J lost 10; bases outside the gene matches: 11. Germline CDR1 is SGHVS and CDR2 is FNYEAQ. The CDR3 DNA reads TGTGCCAGCAGCCAACCGGGACAGGGTCGCGGAAAACTGTTTTTT. Translated, it gives CASSQPGQGRGKLFF.

V gene TRBV7-8 combines with J gene TRBJ1-2, with TRBD1 matching 9 bases. The CDR3 consists of 14 residues. CDR1 is SGHVS, CDR2 FQNEAQ, per germline. Trimming at V came to 10 bases and at J to 2 bases, leaving 8 bases not matched to a gene. The CDR3 spells CATHRGQGNYGYTF. The CDR3 DNA follows: TGTGCCACGCACAGGGGGCAGGGGAACTATGGCTACACCTTC.

The genes are TRBV5-1 and TRBJ1-2; D uncertain. Germline-derived CDR1 and CDR2 are SGHRS and YFSETQ. V was pared by 4 bases and J by 1 base, with 11 bases between. CDR3 size: 14 residues. The CDR3 protein is CASSPSGSNYGYTF. The CDR3 nucleotides are TGCGCCAGCAGCCCCAGCGGGAGTAACTATGGCTACACCTTC.

The chain combines TRBV2 with TRBJ2-5; D ambiguous. V was shortened by 10 bases and J by 5 bases, with 17 bases between the two germline ends. Germline-derived CDR1 and CDR2 are SNHLY and FYNNEI. This CDR3 comprises 13 residues. CDR3 protein: CATTTLGGETQYF. CDR3 coding DNA: TGTGCCACTACCACCCTCGGTGGGGAGACCCAGTACTTC.

This chain uses TRBV19 with TRBJ1-5; D might be TRBD1 (6 bases). Germline V gives CDR1 LNHDA, CDR2 SQIVND (reference sequence). Trimming pared 5 bases from V and 5 bases from J, leaving 16 bases between. This CDR3 comprises 15 residues. As DNA, the CDR3 is TGTGCCAGTAGTCATATAGGGGGAAGTGATCAGCCCCAGCATTTT. Encoded protein: CASSHIGGSDQPQHF.

The chain couples TRBV2 to TRBJ1-1; D not resolved. Germline V gives CDR1 SNHLY, CDR2 FYNNEI. This CDR3 has 14 amino acids. V dropped 5 bases and J dropped 1 base, with 11 bases sitting between them. The CDR3 loop reads CASSTLFENTEAFF. In DNA, the CDR3 is TGTGCCAGCAGTACCCTTTTCGAGAACACTGAAGCTTTCTTT.

The chain combines TRBV18 with TRBJ2-7; 7 nucleotides match TRBD1. V dropped 5 bases and J dropped 2; count of bases not matched to a gene: 6. Per germline, CDR1 KGHSH and CDR2 LQKENI. This CDR3 contains 14 residues. The CDR3 loop is CASSTPGQTYEQYF. CDR3 coding DNA: TGTGCCAGCTCAACTCCGGGACAGACCTACGAGCAGTACTTC.

The rearrangement links TRBV11-2 to TRBJ1-1; 7 bases line up with TRBD1. Per the germline V gene, CDR1 is SGHAT and CDR2 is FQNNGV. Unmatched junction bases numbered 10, after V lost 2 bases and J lost 4 bases. The CDR3 is made up of 16 amino acids. The CDR3 nucleotides read TGTGCCAGCAGCTTACCGCACTACAGGGGTGGCACTGAAGCTTTCTTT. Protein: CASSLPHYRGGTEAFF.

The chain combines TRBV4-2 with TRBJ2-7, with 8 nucleotides matching TRBD2. Germline-derived CDR1 and CDR2 are LGHNA and YNFKEQ. The CDR3 is made up of 16 amino acids. Trimming removed 0 bases from V and 5 bases from J; junction bases left unmatched: 9. The CDR3 DNA is TGTGCCAGCAGCCAAGAAGTCACGGGGGGGCTCGACGAGCAGTACTTC. It codes for CASSQEVTGGLDEQYF.

This clone was observed once. The chain uses TRBV2 and TRBJ2-1; 9 bases agree with TRBD2. This CDR3 comprises 15 residues. From germline, CDR1 is SNHLY and CDR2 FYNNEI. The V and J ends lost 6 bases and 2 bases, in that order; junction bases with no gene match: 5. CDR3 nucleotide sequence: TGTGCCAGCAGCGTCGAGCGGGGGGCCTACAATGAGCAGTTCTTC. Protein sequence: CASSVERGAYNEQFF.

V usage is TRBV6-6 and J usage is TRBJ1-1; tentatively, D is TRBD1 (6 bases). V was shortened by 7 bases and J by 1 base, with 10 bases between the two germline ends. The germline CDR1 and CDR2 sequences are MNHNY and SVGAGI (reference sequence). The CDR3 runs to 13 residues. The CDR3 loop reads CASTQGRNTEAFF. DNA of the CDR3: TGTGCCAGCACCCAGGGGAGGAACACTGAAGCTTTCTTT.

The chain carries TRBV18 and TRBJ1-1; D remains ambiguous. Germline lookup yields CDR1 KGHSH and CDR2 LQKENI. V was pared by 0 bases and J by 1 base, with 6 bases between. CDR3 size: 14 residues. Written as DNA, the CDR3 is TGTGCCAGCTCACCACCTGGGTCGAACACTGAAGCTTTCTTT. As protein: CASSPPGSNTEAFF.

CDR3 protein: CASSGLKETQYF. DNA for the CDR3: TGTGCCAGCAGCGGGCTGAAGGAGACCCAGTACTTC. The chain couples TRBV21-1 to TRBJ2-5; TRBD1, the table's D call, lacks a check against the DNA. TRBV21-1 is deemed a pseudogene. CDR3 length: 12 residues.

The J gene is TRBJ2-3, the V gene TRBV7-8, with D unclear. Between the trimmed V and J ends, which lost 5 bases and 2 bases, there was a span of 14 bases. Germline V gene sequence: CDR1 SGHVS, CDR2 FQNEAQ. This CDR3 spans 15 amino acids. The DNA of the CDR3 is TGTGCCAGCAGCCACCGACCTGAACCCACAGATACGCAGTATTTT. Its translation: CASSHRPEPTDTQYF.

The genes are TRBV11-2 and TRBJ1-1; unclear D gene. The V gene's germline CDR1 is SGHAT and CDR2 FQNNGV. This CDR3 is built from 13 residues. Trimming removed 3 bases at V and 1 base at J, with 6 bases between. CDR3 nucleotide sequence: TGTGCCAGCAGCTTTTTGGAGAACACTGAAGCTTTCTTT. Translated: CASSFLENTEAFF.

J is TRBJ1-1 and V is TRBV7-3; D remains unclear. Germline assignment: CDR1 SGHTA and CDR2 FQGTGA. The CDR3 covers 15 residues. V lost 5 bases and J 6 bases, leaving 19 bases between the germline ends. The chain's CDR3 is CASSQRSKLDAEAFF. DNA of the CDR3: TGTGCCAGCAGCCAGCGATCCAAACTGGACGCTGAAGCTTTCTTT.

This chain connects TRBV11-3 to TRBJ2-3; 7 bases map to TRBD1. Germline-derived CDR1 and CDR2 are SGHNT and YENEEA. CDR3 size: 15 residues. J lost 0 bases, V lost 5 bases, and 5 bases had no gene match. The CDR3 nucleotides read TGTGCCAGCAGCGTGGGACAGTTCAGCACAGATACGCAGTATTTT. It specifies CASSVGQFSTDTQYF.

The chain recombines TRBV19 with TRBJ1-2; possibly TRBD1 for D (5 bases). The germline V gene encodes CDR1 LNHDA and CDR2 SQIVND (reference sequence). With 2 bases removed from V and 8 bases from J, the gap between germline ends came to 12 bases. CDR3 size: 13 residues. The CDR3 DNA reads as TGTGCCAGTAGTATAAGGGACCACCGGGGCTACACCTTC. Amino acids: CASSIRDHRGYTF.

The rearrangement links TRBV18 to TRBJ1-4; TRBD1 agrees at 8 bases. CDR1 and CDR2 from the germline V gene are KGHSH and LQKENI. V shed 3 bases and J 14 bases; nucleotides not matched to a gene: 5. This CDR3 has 12 residues. The CDR3 bases are TGTGCCAGCTCACCGGACAGGGAGGGCCTGTTTTTT. It is translated as CASSPDREGLFF. Supplemented by reference TRBV18 and TRBJ1-4, the full variable domain reads NAGVMQNPRHLVRRRGQEARLRCSPMKGHSHVYWYRQLPEEGLKFMVYLQKENIIDESGMPKERFSAEFPKEGPSILRIQQVVRGDSAAYFCASSPDREGLFFGSGTQLSVL.